Listed below are T cell receptor beta chains from one sample, sequenced in a study of tumor-infiltrating lymphocytes in primary liver carcinoma. From the multiplex PCR reads, TCRdb called clonotypes with MiXCR, one entry per CDR3 protein. Of about 200,000 distinct CDR3 sequences listed, around four fifths are singletons. The sequenced material came from tumor tissue from primary liver carcinoma. These receptors all come from a man aged 35 to 55 with primary liver carcinoma and hepatitis B virus infection. The CDR3 runs from the conserved cysteine through the conserved F or W. A D gene is named only where the DNA matches it firmly. Part of the rows lack a size; the others show once, few, many or a class for expanded clones.

CDR3 protein | CDR3 DNA | V gene | clone size | J gene | D gene
CSDGGGPREAFF | TGCAGCGATGGCGGGGGTCCCAGGGAGGCTTTCTTT | TRBV29-1 | NA | TRBJ1-1 | NA
CANSDRLPNTGELFF | TGCGCCAACAGCGACAGGCTCCCGAACACTGGGGAGCTGTTTTTT | TRBV5-1 | NA | TRBJ2-2 | NA
CARSQEERDEGVNEQFF | TGTGCCAGGAGTCAAGAGGAGCGGGATGAGGGGGTTAATGAGCAGTTCTTC | TRBV4-2 | once | TRBJ2-1 | NA
CAIQPNRQAYNEQFF | TGTGCCATCCAACCGAATAGACAAGCTTACAATGAGCAGTTCTTC | TRBV12-3/TRBV12-4 | NA | TRBJ2-1 | NA
CASSEALLGGANAGEPFF | TGTGCCAGCAGTGAAGCGCTTCTAGGGGGAGCGAACGCCGGAGAGCCGTTTTTT | TRBV6-1 | NA | TRBJ2-2 | NA
CRASVAGGWSGELLF | TGCAGGGCGTCGGTAGCGGGAGGGTGGAGCGGGGAGCTGTTATTT | TRBV29-1 | NA | TRBJ2-2 | TRBD2
CSVAGLATTNTEELFF | TGCAGCGTTGCGGGACTAGCGACAACGAATACCGAGGAGCTGTTTTTT | TRBV29-1 | NA | TRBJ2-2 | TRBD2
CASSEGDMSSYEQYF | TGTGCCAGCAGTGAAGGAGACATGAGCTCATACGAACAGTACTTC | TRBV6-1 | NA | TRBJ2-7 | NA
CTSTPSRGSQETQYF | TGTACTAGCACCCCCTCTAGGGGGAGTCAAGAGACCCAGTACTTC | TRBV6-1 | NA | TRBJ2-5 | NA
CTSSHWRGTYNEQFF | TGTACCAGCAGTCATTGGCGGGGCACCTACAATGAGCAGTTCTTC | TRBV4-2 | NA | TRBJ2-1 | NA
CAISEKGQDYGYTF | TGTGCCATCAGTGAAAAGGGACAGGATTATGGTTACACCTTC | TRBV10-3 | NA | TRBJ1-2 | TRBD1
CVSSLTSDEQFF | TGCGTCAGCAGCCTAACTAGCGATGAGCAGTTCTTC | TRBV4-1 | once | TRBJ2-1 | TRBD2
CVSSLGPSSYNEQFF | TGTGTTAGCAGCTTAGGCCCGAGCTCCTACAATGAGCAGTTCTTC | TRBV7-3 | NA | TRBJ2-1 | NA
CASSRGRTRSQPYSYEEYF | TGTGCCAGCAGCCGAGGGCGGACTAGGAGTCAACCATACTCTTACGAGGAGTACTTC | TRBV14 | NA | TRBJ2-7 | TRBD2
CASSSRLAGTSTSTGTQYF | TGTGCCAGCAGTTCGAGACTAGCGGGGACAAGTACTAGCACAGGTACGCAGTATTTT | TRBV6-2/TRBV6-3 | NA | TRBJ2-3 | TRBD2